The rows below give T cell receptor beta chains drawn from one sample of a study of blood T cell repertoires in COVID-19. Only in-frame clones appear in the TCRdb table, and some are missing; sequencing was by immunoSEQ multiplex PCR. There are approximately 200,000 clones in the sample; over 75% occur only once, and 9.5% to 15% lies in the top ten. Sequenced sample: peripheral blood. These receptors came from a woman between 50 and 59 years old with acute or convalescent COVID-19. The CDR3 runs from the conserved cysteine through the conserved F or W. A D gene is named only where the DNA matches it firmly. The listing skips clone size in some rows; elsewhere it reads once, few, many or a size class.

clone_size	d_call	v_call	j_call	cdr3_nt	cdr3_aa
-	TRBD1	TRBV28	TRBJ1-2	TGTGCCAGCAGGGGACAGGGTTGGGGGGTCTATGGCTACACCTTC	CASRGQGWGVYGYTF
-	-	TRBV19	TRBJ1-2	TGTGCCAGTGGGATCGAGCGGGGCTACACCTTC	CASGIERGYTF
once	-	TRBV30	TRBJ1-5	TGTGCCTGGAGTTCGGGGGGAGATCAGCCCCAGCATTTT	CAWSSGGDQPQHF
-	-	TRBV30	TRBJ1-1	TGTGCCTGGAGTGGTTTCGGGGGGTGGTACACTGAAGCTTTCTTT	CAWSGFGGWYTEAFF
few	TRBD2	TRBV11-2	TRBJ2-3	TGTGCCAGCAGCTTAGTACTAGCGGGGGGGCAAGATACGCAGTATTTT	CASSLVLAGGQDTQYF
-	TRBD1	TRBV10-3	TRBJ1-4	TGTGCCACGACAGGGAGATTAAATGAAAAACTGTTTTTT	CATTGRLNEKLFF
few	TRBD2	TRBV28	TRBJ2-1	TGTGCCAGCAGTCCCCTGGGCGGGAGGGCCATAAATGAGCAGTTCTTC	CASSPLGGRAINEQFF
once	-	TRBV28	TRBJ1-5	TGTGCCAGCAGTTTGACAGCTATTAATCAGCCCCAGCATTTT	CASSLTAINQPQHF
few	-	TRBV6-5	TRBJ1-5	TGTGCCAGCAGGACAAACAATCAGCCCCAGCATTTT	CASRTNNQPQHF
-	-	TRBV14	TRBJ1-1	TGTGCCAGCAGCCAAGGGGCAGGAGCTTTCTTT	CASSQGAGAFF
-	TRBD2	TRBV24-1	TRBJ2-7	TGTGCCACCAGTGATCCGCGGGAGGTGGTTCACGAGCAGTACTTC	CATSDPREVVHEQYF
-	-	TRBV14	TRBJ1-5	TGTGCCAGCAGCCGCACCGTCGCGGGGCCCCAGCATTTT	CASSRTVAGPQHF
few	TRBD1	TRBV30	TRBJ2-4	TGTGCCTGGAGTGCGCCGACCAGGACAGGCAAAAACATTCAGTACTTC	CAWSAPTRTGKNIQYF
-	TRBD1	TRBV19	TRBJ1-1	TGTGCCAGTAGTACCGGGACAGGGATCACTGAAGCTTTCTTT	CASSTGTGITEAFF
-	TRBD1	TRBV3-1/TRBV3-2	TRBJ2-7	TGTGCCAGCAGCCCCCGGGACAGCCCAAAGCAGTACTTC	CASSPRDSPKQYF